Given below is one T cell receptor beta chain in context. The sample is drawn from a study of blood T cell repertoires in COVID-19. TCRdb keeps only in-frame clones here, not all; method: immunoSEQ multiplex PCR. The table includes about 110,000 clones, roughly 88% detected once. This CDR3 is 15 amino acids long. Trimming took 3 bases from V and 8 from J, leaving 18 bases between them. Germline CDR1 reads MNHNS; CDR2 reads SASEGT. The chain joins TRBV6-1 to TRBJ2-3; D unresolved. Sequencing input: peripheral blood. The sequence was obtained from a human donor in a cohort sampled during active COVID-19. The CDR3 sequence: CASSEVTLVSGTQYF. The CDR3 nucleotides are TGTGCCAGCAGTGAGGTAACCCTAGTTTCGGGTACGCAGTATTTT.